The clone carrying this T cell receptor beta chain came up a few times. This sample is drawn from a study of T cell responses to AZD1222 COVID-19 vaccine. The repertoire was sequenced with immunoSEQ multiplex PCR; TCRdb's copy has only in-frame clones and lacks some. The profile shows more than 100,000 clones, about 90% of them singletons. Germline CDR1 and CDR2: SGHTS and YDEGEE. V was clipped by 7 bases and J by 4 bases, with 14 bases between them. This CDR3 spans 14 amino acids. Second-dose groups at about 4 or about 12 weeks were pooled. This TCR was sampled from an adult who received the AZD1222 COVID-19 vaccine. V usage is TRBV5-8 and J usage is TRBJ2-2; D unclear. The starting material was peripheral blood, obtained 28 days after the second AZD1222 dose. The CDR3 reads CASDPGPSTGELFF. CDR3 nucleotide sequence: TGTGCCAGCGACCCCGGGCCCTCCACCGGGGAGCTGTTTTTT.